The 25 T cell receptor beta chains below all came from one sample that was sequenced in a study of CD8 T cells in ankylosing spondylitis (dated by TCRdb to 2016 to 2017). What the research found in general, with its limitations: Blood from ankylosing spondylitis patients appeared to be characterized by a TCR beta motif made up of several highly homologous amino acid variants.

Their antigen targets remain unknown. The library was generated by 5' RACE. The sequencing machine was an Illumina HiSeq 2500. TCRdb reran the public reads through fastp at Q25 and MiXCR, keeping productive beta chains. Each CDR3 protein gets just one entry, which takes the most common genes and DNA from the rows behind it. The sample table shows approximately 550,000 distinct CDR3 sequences, and roughly 13% are seen once. The ten largest clones represent almost 7% of the sample. Source material: blood, either unsorted or a sorted T cell fraction (not recorded which). These TCRs come from a male donor with ankylosing spondylitis.

There are a few counts of this clonotype. The chain uses TRBV4-1 and TRBJ2-1; no firm D call. The germline V gene has CDR1 MGHRA and CDR2 YSYEKL. Trimming removed 0 bases at V and 13 bases at J, with 16 bases between. The CDR3 covers 14 residues. CDR3 protein: CASSQERTRPQQFF. The CDR3 nucleotides are TGCGCCAGCAGCCAAGAAAGAACTCGACCACAACAGTTCTTC.

This clonotype showed up many times. This rearrangement joins TRBV11-2 to TRBJ2-7; D is perhaps TRBD1 (5 bases). V gave up 5 bases and J gave up 13 bases, with 15 bases separating them. Germline assignment: CDR1 SGHAT and CDR2 FQNNGV. CDR3 size: 11 residues. The CDR3 coding sequence is TGTGCCAGCAGCCACGACAGCCATACCTACGTC. Translation gives CASSHDSHTYV.

This clonotype has a handful of counts. V and J are TRBV18 and TRBJ2-5; TRBD1 or TRBD2 may be the D gene (5 bases each). V lost 3 bases to trimming and J lost 4 bases, with 12 bases between them. Per germline, CDR1 KGHSH and CDR2 LQKENI. The CDR3 consists of 14 residues. The CDR3 DNA follows: TGTGCCAGCTCACCTATAGACAGCGGAGAGACCCAGTACTTC. Translation: CASSPIDSGETQYF.

Regarding this clonotype: Given the absence of the conserved phenylalanine or tryptophan at the CDR3 end, a read error is likely. The chain employs TRBV10-3 and TRBJ1-1; D is unresolved. Trimming cost V 3 bases and J 5 bases, with 10 bases left between them. The length of the CDR3 is 13 residues. Germline CDR1 ENHRY, CDR2 SYGVKD. The CDR3, as DNA: TGTGCCATCAGTGACGGGGAGAAAACTGAAGCTTTCCTT. It translates to CAISDGEKTEAFL.

V and J are TRBV6-6 and TRBJ2-5, with D unclear. Germline loops: CDR1 MNHNY, CDR2 SVGAGI (reference sequence). CDR3 length equals 13 residues. V lost 8 bases and J 4 bases, leaving 14 bases between the germline ends. CDR3 coding DNA: TGTGCCAGCCGGGTGGGCGGTGCAGAGACCCAGTACTTC. Translated: CASRVGGAETQYF.

This clonotype was seen a few times. V usage is TRBV5-5 and J usage is TRBJ2-1, with D perhaps TRBD2 (5 bases). Germline V gives CDR1 SGHKS, CDR2 YYEKEE (reference sequence). Trimming pared 1 base from V and 8 bases from J, leaving 13 bases between. This CDR3 spans 14 amino acids. CDR3 region: CASSLREPEDEQFF. CDR3 nucleotide sequence: TGTGCCAGCAGCTTGAGGGAGCCCGAGGATGAGCAGTTCTTC.

This sequence joins TRBV20-1 and TRBJ2-4; D remains ambiguous. V gave up 5 bases and J gave up 3 bases, with 23 bases separating them. The germline CDR1 and CDR2 sequences are DFQATT and SNEGSKA (reference sequence). The length of the CDR3 is 17 residues. CDR3 in amino acids: CSASPVAGRADKNIQYF. The CDR3 DNA is TGCAGTGCTTCCCCCGTCGCAGGCCGGGCCGACAAAAACATTCAGTACTTC.

This clonotype was observed a few times. The chain carries TRBV18 and TRBJ2-3; 13 bases fit TRBD2. Trimming cost V 5 bases and J 4 bases; bases outside gene matches: 6. The CDR3 totals 16 residues. CDR1 is KGHSH, CDR2 LQKENI, per germline. The CDR3 region is CASSKGLAGEPDTQYF. CDR3 coding DNA: TGTGCCAGCTCAAAAGGACTAGCGGGAGAGCCAGATACGCAGTATTTT.

The chain is built from TRBV11-3 and TRBJ2-3, with 7 bases lining up with TRBD2. The V gene end was trimmed by 3 bases and the J gene end by 4 bases; junction bases not matched to a gene: 7. The CDR3 contains 15 residues. CDR1 and CDR2 (germline): SGHNT, YENEEA. The CDR3 region is CASSLGGRSADTQYF. The CDR3 DNA follows: TGTGCCAGCAGCTTGGGCGGGAGATCCGCAGATACGCAGTATTTT.

About this clonotype itself: An end of the junction differs from the germline gene, which may be a read error. The gene calls are TRBV3-1 and TRBJ2-2; D might be TRBD1 or TRBD2, each matching 5 bases. Germline CDR1 LGHDT, CDR2 YNNKEL (reference sequence). The CDR3 contains 15 residues. CDR3 nucleotide sequence: TGTGCCAGCGGCCAAGGGGAGTTGGACACCGGGGAGCTGTTTTTT. This codes for CASGQGELDTGELFF.

This clonotype has a handful of counts. This rearrangement joins TRBV29-1 to TRBJ1-2; D is ambiguous. The CDR3 contains 13 residues. The germline V gene has CDR1 SQVTM and CDR2 ANQGSEA. V lost 3 bases, J lost 13 bases, and 21 bases lay in between. CDR3 sequence (DNA): TGCAGCGTTGATGCGAAAGGAGCCTATGAGTTCACCTTC. This codes for CSVDAKGAYEFTF.

The V call is TRBV20-1, the J call TRBJ1-3; D remains unclear. There are 16 residues in the CDR3. Germline assignment: CDR1 DFQATT and CDR2 SNEGSKA (reference sequence). Trimming took 0 bases from V and 0 from J, leaving 12 bases between them. The CDR3 sequence: CSARDRRSSSGNTIYF. CDR3 nucleotides: TGCAGTGCTAGAGATCGACGGTCAAGCTCTGGAAACACCATATATTTT.

The genes are TRBV12-3 or TRBV12-4 and TRBJ2-7; 10 bases agree with TRBD1. V gave up 5 bases and J gave up 7 bases; unmatched junction bases: 11. The CDR3 totals 15 residues. The CDR3 spells CASSTQGQGHGEQYV. The CDR3 DNA sequence: TGTGCCAGCAGTACGCAGGGACAGGGGCACGGGGAGCAGTACGTC.

The V and J genes are TRBV24-1 and TRBJ1-2; 10 nucleotides match TRBD1. Germline lookup yields CDR1 KGHDR and CDR2 SFDVKD. The CDR3 covers 18 residues. The junction had 12 bases not matched to a gene; V was cut back by 2 bases and J by 4 bases. The CDR3 DNA reads as TGTGCCACCAGTGATTCCCCCGGACAGGGGGATCTCGGCTATGGCTACACCTTC. Translating it yields CATSDSPGQGDLGYGYTF.

This sequence joins TRBV7-6 and TRBJ1-1; D might be TRBD1 (6 bases). CDR3 size: 14 residues. Looked up from germline, CDR1 is SGHVS and CDR2 is FNYEAQ. V was cut by 2 bases and J by 5 bases, with 12 bases left in between. In DNA, the CDR3 is TGTGCCAGCAGCTTAAGACAGGCGGCGACTGAAGCTTTCTTT. As protein: CASSLRQAATEAFF.

V usage is TRBV25-1 and J usage is TRBJ1-1, with TRBD1 matching over 9 bases. The CDR3 extends over 16 amino acids. Germline V lookup: CDR1 MGHDK, CDR2 SYGVNS. The ends lost 2 bases at V and 1 base at J; junction bases unmatched: 5. CDR3 nucleotide sequence: TGTGCCAGCAGTGAAATGGGGACAGGGTGGAACACTGAAGCTTTCTTT. Protein product: CASSEMGTGWNTEAFF.

This clonotype was picked up a small number of times. The J gene is TRBJ2-4, the V gene TRBV29-1; the D gene could be TRBD1 or TRBD2 (5 bases each). The CDR3 runs to 13 residues. Germline CDR1 SQVTM, CDR2 ANQGSEA. Deletions cut 2 bases from V and 4 bases from J, with 9 bases between. The CDR3 loop is CSVERGVKNIQYF. The CDR3 nucleotides are TGCAGCGTTGAACGAGGGGTAAAAAACATTCAGTACTTC. The full variable domain, its missing parts supplied by reference TRBV29-1 and TRBJ2-4, is SAVISQKPSRDICQRGTSLTIQCQVDSQVTMMFWYRQQPGQSLTLIATANQGSEATYESGFVIDKFPISRPNLTFSTLTVSNMSPEDSSIYLCSVERGVKNIQYFGAGTRLSVL.

This clonotype was counted a few times. V usage is TRBV6-1 and J usage is TRBJ1-5, with 9 positions matching TRBD1. Trimming took 6 bases from V and 1 from J; bases not matched to a gene: 7. The CDR3 spans 16 residues. Per germline, CDR1 MNHNS and CDR2 SASEGT. Written as DNA, the CDR3 is TGTGCCAGCAGACCCGGGACAGGGATGAGCAATCAGCCCCAGCATTTT. It yields the protein CASRPGTGMSNQPQHF.

V gene TRBV11-1 combines with J gene TRBJ2-3; 14 bases map to TRBD2. This CDR3 has 20 residues. After removal of 5 bases from V and 0 bases from J, the junction contained 13 bases not matched to a gene. Germline V lookup: CDR1 SGHAT, CDR2 FQDESV (reference sequence). The CDR3 nucleotides are TGTGCCAGCAGCCCGCACATGAGACTAGCGGGAGGGCCTAGCACAGATACGCAGTATTTT. As protein: CASSPHMRLAGGPSTDTQYF.

The V and J genes are TRBV10-3 and TRBJ2-6; D is ambiguous. Germline values: CDR1 ENHRY, CDR2 SYGVKD. The CDR3 extends over 15 amino acids. Trimming cost V 3 bases and J 0 bases, with 6 bases left between them. This CDR3 is CAISEGVSGANVLTF. CDR3 DNA sequence: TGTGCCATCAGTGAAGGCGTCTCTGGGGCCAACGTCCTGACTTTC.

The chain has TRBV20-1 and TRBJ2-1; D uncertain. The germline CDR1 and CDR2 sequences are DFQATT and SNEGSKA (reference sequence). This CDR3 is built from 12 residues. V gave up 5 bases and J gave up 8 bases, with 13 bases separating them. CDR3 sequence reads: CSAPRVRDEQFF. The CDR3 DNA sequence: TGCAGTGCTCCTCGAGTACGTGATGAGCAGTTCTTC.

The rearrangement joins TRBV2 to TRBJ2-5, with 13 positions matching TRBD2. The germline CDR1 and CDR2 sequences are SNHLY and FYNNEI. With V trimmed by 3 bases and J by 3 bases, 1 base remained unmatched. The CDR3 consists of 15 residues. DNA of the CDR3: TGTGCCAGCAGTGACACTAGCGGGAGGGAAGAGACCCAGTACTTC. Translating gives CASSDTSGREETQYF.

This clonotype was recorded a few times. The rearrangement links TRBV2 to TRBJ1-5; D is ambiguous. The CDR3 is made up of 10 amino acids. CDR1 is SNHLY and CDR2 is FYNNEI in the germline V gene. V was shortened by 11 bases and J by 0 bases, with 2 bases between the two germline ends. CDR3 bases: TGTGCCGATAGCAATCAGCCCCAGCATTTT. Protein product: CADSNQPQHF. Filled out from reference TRBV2 and TRBJ1-5, the complete variable domain reads EPEVTQTPSHQVTQMGQEVILRCVPISNHLYFYWYRQILGQKVEFLVSFYNNEISEKSEIFDDQFSVERPDGSNFTLKIRSTKLEDSAMYFCADSNQPQHFGDGTRLSIL.

The chain is built from TRBV5-1 and TRBJ2-5, with 8 bases matching TRBD2. The CDR3 covers 15 residues. From germline, CDR1 is SGHRS and CDR2 YFSETQ. V lost 0 bases to trimming and J lost 3 bases; unmatched junction nucleotides: 4. CDR3 in amino acids: CASSLAVSGEETQYF. The CDR3, as DNA: TGCGCCAGCAGCTTGGCGGTTAGCGGGGAAGAGACCCAGTACTTC.

This clonotype has ten or more counts. The chain uses TRBV20-1 and TRBJ1-1; tentatively, D is TRBD1 (5 bases). Germline-derived CDR1 and CDR2 are DFQATT and SNEGSKA (reference sequence). The ends were cut back, 5 bases at V and 6 bases at J, with 13 bases in the middle. CDR3 length: 12 residues. This CDR3 is CSALRGYAEAFF. CDR3 nucleotide sequence: TGCAGTGCTCTAAGGGGTTACGCTGAAGCTTTCTTT.